The 22 T cell receptor beta chains below all came from one sample that was sequenced in a study of T-cell memory formation after mild COVID-19. TCRdb used MiXCR to reprocess the 5' RACE reads, holding one entry per CDR3 protein. Counted here are around 320,000 distinct CDR3 sequences, 25% to 30% occurring once; the ten biggest clones make up around an eighth. The sequenced material came from PBMCs or a T cell subset sorted from them (not recorded which). All receptors come from an adult woman who had mild COVID-19 (a few samples of this study predate the infection). Cell type and time point are not known.

In this sample, this clonotype turned up many times. The chain uses TRBV7-2 and TRBJ1-1, with 7 positions matching TRBD1. This CDR3 is built from 14 residues. Germline V lookup: CDR1 SGHTA, CDR2 FQGNSA. J lost 1 base, V lost 4 bases, and 3 bases had no gene match. DNA for the CDR3: TGTGCCAGCAGCTCGCAGGGGGGGAACACTGAAGCTTTCTTT. This translates into CASSSQGGNTEAFF.

This clonotype has a handful of counts. The V gene is TRBV6-5, the J gene TRBJ2-2, with 7 positions matching TRBD1. With V trimmed by 0 bases and J by 6 bases, 1 base remained unmatched. CDR1 is MNHEY and CDR2 is SVGAGI in the germline V gene. CDR3 size: 14 residues. CDR3 in amino acids: CASSYSQGAGELFF. CDR3 nucleotides: TGTGCCAGCAGTTACTCGCAGGGGGCCGGGGAGCTGTTTTTT.

The gene calls are TRBV6-6 and TRBJ2-1; 13 nucleotides agree with TRBD2. J gave up 8 bases and V 4 bases, and 11 bases lay outside the gene matches. The CDR3 totals 17 residues. Germline CDR1 and CDR2: MNHNY and SVGAGI (reference sequence). Here the CDR3 reads CASSSTLLAGGPHEQFF. For the CDR3, the DNA is TGTGCCAGCAGTTCAACCCTACTAGCGGGAGGGCCCCATGAGCAGTTCTTC.

The chain uses TRBV24-1 and TRBJ2-5, with 10 nucleotides matching TRBD1. Looked up from germline, CDR1 is KGHDR and CDR2 is SFDVKD. V dropped 5 bases and J dropped 0; count of bases not matched to a gene: 11. The CDR3 loop spans 18 amino acids. This CDR3 reads CATSGDRDRGPYQETQYF. The DNA of the CDR3 is TGTGCCACCAGTGGCGACCGGGACAGGGGCCCGTACCAAGAGACCCAGTACTTC.

This clonotype was counted between two and nine times. The chain recombines TRBV23-1 with TRBJ2-3; D is unresolved. TRBV23-1 is designated an ORF whose function remains uncertain. This CDR3 spans 17 amino acids. V was pared by 0 bases and J by 3 bases, with 16 bases between. In nucleotides, the CDR3 is TGCGCCAGCAGTCAATCAGTTAAGACCCCATGTACAGATACGCAGTATTTT. This sequence encodes CASSQSVKTPCTDTQYF.

The chain employs TRBV4-1 and TRBJ1-2, with no clear D. This CDR3 contains 13 residues. Germline CDR1 is MGHRA and CDR2 is YSYEKL. V shed 3 bases and J shed 4 bases, with 9 bases lying between them. CDR3 loop: CASSQEPTYGYTF. CDR3 coding DNA: TGCGCCAGCAGCCAGGAGCCTACCTATGGCTACACCTTC.

This clonotype was observed a handful of times. The V gene is TRBV7-2, the J gene TRBJ2-1, with 7 bases fitting TRBD2. Germline V CDR1 and CDR2: SGHTA, FQGNSA. V was clipped by 3 bases and J by 7 bases; unmatched bases: 9. The CDR3 consists of 15 residues. The CDR3 protein is CASSLGGRRGNEQFF. In DNA form, the CDR3 reads TGTGCCAGCAGCTTGGGCGGGAGAAGAGGTAATGAGCAGTTCTTC.

The CDR3 nucleotides read TGTGCCAGCAGTCGGGACAGCCAGTCCCCACGGGAGACCCAGTACTTC. This sequence encodes CASSRDSQSPRETQYF. The chain recombines TRBV6-5 with TRBJ2-5, with 7 bases identical to TRBD1. From germline, CDR1 is MNHEY and CDR2 SVGAGI. This CDR3 spans 16 amino acids. V was clipped by 5 bases and J by 5 bases; unmatched bases: 14.

This clonotype was seen a handful of times. The chain carries TRBV6-2 or TRBV6-3 and TRBJ1-5; D is unclear. V gave up 8 bases and J gave up 1 base, with 12 bases separating them. Germline V lookup: CDR1 MNHEY, CDR2 SVGEGT. This CDR3 comprises 14 residues. The CDR3: CASPLKRSNQPQHF. The CDR3 DNA follows: TGTGCCAGCCCCTTGAAAAGGAGCAATCAGCCCCAGCATTTT.

This clonotype has just a few counts. The rearrangement uses TRBV20-1 and TRBJ2-7, with 7 bases fitting TRBD2. J gave up 9 bases and V 0 bases, and 14 bases lay outside the gene matches. The CDR3 totals 15 residues. Germline loops: CDR1 DFQATT, CDR2 SNEGSKA (reference sequence). The CDR3 DNA reads TGCAGTGCTAGAGACTTCAGGGTACCGGGCGGGGGGCAGTACTTC. As protein: CSARDFRVPGGGQYF.

This clonotype appeared a few times. The V gene is TRBV5-1, the J gene TRBJ1-3; D gene uncertain. Germline V CDR1 and CDR2: SGHRS, YFSETQ. The V gene lost 0 bases and the J gene lost 5 bases, with 18 bases spanning the gap. The CDR3 contains 17 residues. The CDR3 spells CASSLVFGSDRRNTIYF. In DNA, the CDR3 is TGCGCCAGCAGCTTGGTATTTGGTTCCGATCGGAGAAACACCATATATTTT. The variable domain in full, with the rest retrieved from reference TRBV5-1 and TRBJ1-3, is KAGVTQTPRYLIKTRGQQVTLSCSPISGHRSVSWYQQTPGQGLQFLFEYFSETQRNKGNFPGRFSGRQFSNSRSEMNVSTLELGDSALYLCASSLVFGSDRRNTIYFGEGSWLTVV.

The chain combines TRBV6-2 or TRBV6-3 with TRBJ2-1; 14 nucleotides line up with TRBD2. Germline assignment: CDR1 MNHEY and CDR2 SVGEGT. Losses at the gene ends were 7 bases for V and 8 bases for J; bases not matched to a gene: 10. CDR3 length: 16 amino acids. In DNA form, the CDR3 reads TGTGCCAGCATTAGTGGGACTAGCGGGGGTAAGGATGAGCAGTTCTTC. Translated, it gives CASISGTSGGKDEQFF.

This clonotype has just a few counts. This chain connects TRBV7-2 to TRBJ1-5; D unresolved. The CDR3 has 13 residues. The germline V and J ends were trimmed by 5 bases and 4 bases, with 9 bases remaining between them. CDR1 is SGHTA and CDR2 is FQGNSA in the germline V gene. CDR3 in DNA: TGTGCCAGCAGCCGACTTTTAAATCAGCCCCAGCATTTT. It specifies CASSRLLNQPQHF.

The chain joins TRBV20-1 to TRBJ1-2, with TRBD1 matching 8 bases. The CDR3 loop spans 14 amino acids. The J segment lost 2 bases and the V segment lost 6 bases, leaving 8 bases of the junction unmatched. Germline V gene sequence: CDR1 DFQATT, CDR2 SNEGSKA (reference sequence). Here the CDR3 reads CSATTDRVNYGYTF. CDR3 DNA sequence: TGCAGTGCCACTACGGACAGGGTCAACTATGGCTACACCTTC.

This clonotype turned up a few times. The rearrangement joins TRBV5-5 to TRBJ1-2; D is unresolved. CDR1 and CDR2 (germline): SGHKS, YYEKEE (reference sequence). Trimming cost V 0 bases and J 4 bases, with 16 bases left between them. The CDR3 runs 16 residues. This chain's CDR3 is CASSLDAGPPAYGYTF. The CDR3 region has the DNA TGTGCCAGCAGCTTGGACGCTGGGCCTCCCGCCTATGGCTACACCTTC. Supplemented by reference TRBV5-5 and TRBJ1-2, the full variable domain reads DAGVTQSPTHLIKTRGQQVTLRCSPISGHKSVSWYQQVLGQGPQFIFQYYEKEERGRGNFPDRFSARQFPNYSSELNVNALLLGDSALYLCASSLDAGPPAYGYTFGSGTRLTVV.

This clonotype was seen a handful of times. The chain employs TRBV4-1 and TRBJ2-7; 7 nucleotides match TRBD1. This CDR3 is 14 amino acids long. Unmatched junction bases numbered 6, after V lost 4 bases and J lost 3 bases. Germline CDR1 is MGHRA and CDR2 is YSYEKL. The CDR3 nucleotides are TGCGCCAGCAGCCGTCAAGGACAGGACTACGAGCAGTACTTC. Its translation: CASSRQGQDYEQYF.

The CDR3 region is CASGEGDVRTEAFF. DNA for the CDR3: TGTGCCAGCGGAGAAGGGGACGTTAGGACTGAAGCTTTCTTT. This chain uses TRBV6-1 with TRBJ1-1; tentative D call: TRBD1 (5 bases). Trimming took 8 bases from V and 5 from J, leaving 18 bases between them. This CDR3 has 14 amino acids. From germline, CDR1 is MNHNS and CDR2 SASEGT.

This clonotype was counted many times. In nucleotides, the CDR3 is TGCAGTGCCCTTGGACAGGGTAAAATAGATACGCAGTATTTT. Residues: CSALGQGKIDTQYF. V and J are TRBV20-1 and TRBJ2-3; TRBD1 agrees at 8 bases. CDR3 length equals 14 residues. From germline, CDR1 is DFQATT and CDR2 SNEGSKA (reference sequence). The trim removed 6 bases at V and 5 bases at J, leaving 10 bases unmatched.

The rearrangement links TRBV2 to TRBJ2-1, with 7 bases lining up with TRBD2. CDR1 and CDR2 from the germline V gene are SNHLY and FYNNEI. Unmatched junction bases numbered 11, after V lost 1 base and J lost 8 bases. CDR3 size: 16 residues. The chain's CDR3 is CASSEESSQAGDEQFF. CDR3 coding DNA: TGTGCCAGCAGTGAAGAATCGAGTCAGGCGGGGGATGAGCAGTTCTTC.

V and J are TRBV5-1 and TRBJ2-1; tentatively, D is TRBD1 (5 bases). Germline lookup yields CDR1 SGHRS and CDR2 YFSETQ. The CDR3 length is 14 residues. V was clipped by 4 bases and J by 6 bases, with 14 bases between them. The DNA for the CDR3 is TGCGCCAGCAGCCCCCAGGGCGGCAGCAATGAGCAGTTCTTC. This sequence encodes CASSPQGGSNEQFF.

The CDR3 sequence is CSASKGAMNTEAFF. CDR3 nucleotides: TGCAGTGCCTCGAAGGGGGCTATGAACACTGAAGCTTTCTTT. The gene calls are TRBV20-1 and TRBJ1-1, with 7 bases matching TRBD1. V lost 6 bases, J lost 0 bases, and 7 bases stayed unmatched. CDR3 length: 14 residues. CDR1 and CDR2 (germline): DFQATT, SNEGSKA (reference sequence).

This rearrangement joins TRBV7-9 to TRBJ2-1; 7 nucleotides align to TRBD1. This CDR3 comprises 15 residues. Germline lookup yields CDR1 SEHNR and CDR2 FQNEAQ (reference sequence). V lost 3 bases, J lost 5 bases, and 7 bases stayed unmatched. CDR3 region: CASSFRQGGHNEQFF. CDR3 sequence (DNA): TGTGCCAGCAGCTTCAGACAGGGTGGGCACAATGAGCAGTTCTTC.